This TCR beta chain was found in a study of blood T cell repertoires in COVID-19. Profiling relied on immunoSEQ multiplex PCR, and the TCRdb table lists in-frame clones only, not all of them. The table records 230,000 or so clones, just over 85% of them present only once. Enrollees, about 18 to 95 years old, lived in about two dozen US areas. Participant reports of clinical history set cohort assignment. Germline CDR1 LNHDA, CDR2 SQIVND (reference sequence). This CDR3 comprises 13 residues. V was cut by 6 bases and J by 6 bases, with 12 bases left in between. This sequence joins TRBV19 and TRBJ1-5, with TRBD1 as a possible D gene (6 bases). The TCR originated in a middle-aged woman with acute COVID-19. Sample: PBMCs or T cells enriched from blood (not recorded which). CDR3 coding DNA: TGTGCCAGTAGGACAGGTTTGGGTCAGCCCCAGCATTTT. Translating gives CASRTGLGQPQHF.